The 27 T cell receptor beta chains below were found in one sample sequenced in a study of T-cell reconstitution after alpha-beta-depleted transplantation in children. A TCRbeta library incorporating unique molecular identifiers was prepared. TCRdb re-derived calls from the PCR reads in MiXCR, one entry per CDR3 protein. The table shows around 370,000 distinct CDR3 sequences, with around 10% occurring only once. The sample was PBMCs from the stem cell graft donor, taken from the stem cell graft. All receptors come from a human donor who donated a stem cell graft to a child with acute lymphoblastic leukemia.

In this sample, this clonotype turned up many times. The rearrangement uses TRBV12-3 or TRBV12-4 and TRBJ2-2; 7 bases match TRBD2. This CDR3 spans 15 amino acids. V was pared by 8 bases and J by 6 bases, with 12 bases of the junction left unmatched. The CDR3 protein is CASLPEWGGPGELFF. The CDR3 nucleotides read TGTGCCAGCCTGCCCGAGTGGGGGGGTCCCGGGGAGCTGTTTTTT.

This clonotype was detected a few times. The V call is TRBV12-3 or TRBV12-4, the J call TRBJ1-1; no clear D gene. Trimming left V 5 bases short and J 4 bases short, with 11 bases between. The CDR3 length is 13 residues. CDR3 sequence: CASSPTVGTEAFF. The CDR3 DNA reads as TGTGCCAGCAGTCCTACGGTAGGCACTGAAGCTTTCTTT.

V and J are TRBV4-3 and TRBJ2-1; 12 bases align to TRBD2. V shed 4 bases, J shed 6 bases, and the junction held 4 bases outside the gene matches. The germline CDR1 and CDR2 sequences are LGHNA and YSLEER. This CDR3 contains 15 residues. The CDR3 is CASSLILAGGNEQFF. Written as DNA, the CDR3 is TGCGCCAGCAGCCTTATACTAGCGGGAGGCAATGAGCAGTTCTTC.

This chain joins TRBV28 and TRBJ2-1; 9 positions agree with TRBD2. Germline CDR1 reads MDHEN; CDR2 reads SYDVKM. This CDR3 spans 14 amino acids. V was clipped by 5 bases and J by 7 bases; unmatched bases: 6. CDR3 sequence reads: CASSASLAGNEQFF. The CDR3 DNA is TGTGCCAGCAGTGCCTCTCTAGCGGGGAATGAGCAGTTCTTC.

This clonotype showed up many times. For the CDR3, the DNA is TGTGCCAGCAGCTTAATGGCGGGAACCTACAATGAGCAGTTCTTC. It specifies CASSLMAGTYNEQFF. The chain couples TRBV7-3 to TRBJ2-1; weak D call: TRBD2 (6 bases). The V and J ends lost 1 base and 2 bases respectively, with 9 bases between them. Germline loops: CDR1 SGHTA, CDR2 FQGTGA. CDR3 length: 15 residues.

A few counts support this clonotype. CDR3 nucleotides: TGCAGTGCTATACTTCTAGGGGGGGAGAGAGCTTTCTTT. Translated: CSAILLGGERAFF. The V call is TRBV20-1, the J call TRBJ1-1; TRBD1 might be the D (6 bases). Trimming removed 4 bases from V and 10 bases from J, with 19 bases in between. The CDR3 runs 13 residues. CDR1 is DFQATT, CDR2 SNEGSKA, per germline (reference sequence).

This clonotype came up a few times. The CDR3 bases are TGTGCCAGCAGTGGCATGGGAGGAAGGGTCTCCTACGAGCAGTACTTC. Amino acids: CASSGMGGRVSYEQYF. The V and J genes are TRBV2 and TRBJ2-7; tentatively, D is TRBD2 (6 bases). The CDR3 extends over 16 amino acids. Germline CDR1 is SNHLY and CDR2 is FYNNEI. Trimming shortened V by 4 bases and J by 0 bases, and 16 bases separated the two germline ends. The full variable domain, rest sourced from reference TRBV2 and TRBJ2-7, is EPEVTQTPSHQVTQMGQEVILRCVPISNHLYFYWYRQILGQKVEFLVSFYNNEISEKSEIFDDQFSVERPDGSNFTLKIRSTKLEDSAMYFCASSGMGGRVSYEQYFGPGTRLTVT.

This clonotype has ten or more counts. The V call is TRBV9, the J call TRBJ2-7, with 9 bases matching TRBD2. The germline V gene has CDR1 SGDLS and CDR2 YYNGEE. V shed 3 bases, J shed 0 bases, and the junction held 7 bases outside the gene matches. This CDR3 has 16 amino acids. CDR3 residues: CASSEGLAGPSYEQYF. Written as DNA, the CDR3 is TGTGCCAGCAGCGAGGGGCTAGCGGGGCCCTCCTACGAGCAGTACTTC.

This rearrangement joins TRBV7-2 to TRBJ2-4, with 13 positions matching TRBD2. The CDR3 contains 15 residues. V shed 4 bases, J shed 9 bases, and the junction held 6 bases outside the gene matches. Germline lookup yields CDR1 SGHTA and CDR2 FQGNSA. DNA for the CDR3: TGTGCCAGCAGCTATGGACTAGCGGGAGAGGGCATTCAGTACTTC. Protein: CASSYGLAGEGIQYF.

The chain is built from TRBV27 and TRBJ1-6; TRBD1 matches 9 bases. V was pared by 6 bases and J by 9 bases, with 12 bases of the junction left unmatched. Germline CDR1 and CDR2: MNHEY and SMNVEV (reference sequence). The CDR3 contains 16 residues. The CDR3 spells CASREQGAGLASPLHF. The DNA for the CDR3 is TGTGCCAGCAGAGAACAGGGGGCCGGGCTCGCTTCACCCCTCCACTTT.

This clonotype was seen a few times. One end of the junction fails to match germline, which may point to a read error. The V and J genes are TRBV7-7 and TRBJ2-3; D is possibly TRBD1 (6 bases). Germline CDR1 reads SSHAT; CDR2 reads FNYEAQ (reference sequence). The CDR3 covers 16 residues. The chain's CDR3 is CASSLATDRNTATQYF. The CDR3 DNA is TGTGCTAGCAGCTTAGCCACTGACAGGAACACCGCTACGCAGTATTTT.

This clonotype was detected a few times. V usage is TRBV12-3 or TRBV12-4 and J usage is TRBJ1-4; TRBD1 is a possible D gene (5 bases). V was clipped by 8 bases and J by 5 bases, with 12 bases between them. CDR3 size: 13 residues. The CDR3 loop reads CASLGGENEKLFF. CDR3 DNA sequence: TGTGCCAGCCTTGGGGGGGAAAATGAAAAACTGTTTTTT.

V gene TRBV11-3 combines with J gene TRBJ2-7, with 7 bases aligning to TRBD2. Germline V CDR1 and CDR2: SGHNT, YENEEA. The CDR3 is 13 amino acids. V shed 1 base and J 7 bases; nucleotides not matched to a gene: 4. CDR3 sequence reads: CASSLGREREQYF. CDR3 DNA: TGTGCCAGCAGCTTAGGGCGGGAGAGGGAGCAGTACTTC.

The CDR3 sequence is CASSPRLAGRQETQYF. The CDR3 DNA follows: TGTGCCAGCAGCCCGCGACTAGCGGGACGCCAAGAGACCCAGTACTTC. The chain combines TRBV9 with TRBJ2-5; 11 bases are shared with TRBD2. J was trimmed by 1 base and V by 4 bases; bases with no gene match: 6. Per the germline V gene, CDR1 is SGDLS and CDR2 is YYNGEE. The CDR3 extends over 16 amino acids. Filled out from reference TRBV9 and TRBJ2-5, the complete variable domain reads DSGVTQTPKHLITATGQRVTLRCSPRSGDLSVYWYQQSLDQGLQFLIQYYNGEERAKGNILERFSAQQFPDLHSELNLSSLELGDSALYFCASSPRLAGRQETQYFGPGTRLLVL.

This clonotype was recorded a few times. The chain joins TRBV9 to TRBJ2-1; D gene ambiguous. This CDR3 spans 16 amino acids. Trimming took 2 bases from V and 0 from J, leaving 12 bases between them. CDR1 SGDLS and CDR2 YYNGEE come from the germline V gene. The CDR3 loop reads CASSVDGPSSYNEQFF. The CDR3 DNA follows: TGTGCCAGCAGCGTTGACGGACCGAGCTCCTACAATGAGCAGTTCTTC.

The chain recombines TRBV5-1 with TRBJ2-5, with TRBD2 identical over 14 bases. The ends lost 2 bases at V and 4 bases at J; junction bases unmatched: 7. Germline assignment: CDR1 SGHRS and CDR2 YFSETQ. This CDR3 has 17 amino acids. CDR3 in DNA: TGCGCCAGCAGCTTCCAGAGGACTAGCGGGAGGATAGAGACCCAGTACTTC. Its translation is CASSFQRTSGRIETQYF.

The chain is built from TRBV4-1 and TRBJ2-7; TRBD2 is a possible D gene (6 bases). CDR3 length: 15 amino acids. Trimming took off 3 bases at V and 2 bases at J, with 14 bases between the two ends. Looked up from germline, CDR1 is MGHRA and CDR2 is YSYEKL. CDR3 in amino acids: CASSHAAEGTYEQYF. The CDR3 DNA reads as TGCGCCAGCAGCCACGCGGCGGAGGGAACCTACGAGCAGTACTTC.

This clonotype has more than one count but fewer than ten. This chain uses TRBV4-3 with TRBJ2-7; D unclear. There are 16 residues in the CDR3. V lost 0 bases, J lost 2 bases, and 14 bases lay in between. The germline V gene has CDR1 LGHNA and CDR2 YSLEER. The CDR3 here is CASSQEVASPAYEQYF. Written as DNA, the CDR3 is TGCGCCAGCAGCCAAGAAGTCGCTAGTCCGGCCTACGAGCAGTACTTC.

In this sample, this clonotype turned up many times. This chain connects TRBV5-1 to TRBJ2-7, with 7 bases lining up with TRBD1. The CDR3 covers 13 residues. V dropped 4 bases and J dropped 2; count of bases not matched to a gene: 3. The germline V gene has CDR1 SGHRS and CDR2 YFSETQ. The CDR3 DNA follows: TGCGCCAGCAGCCCGGACAGGACCTACGAGCAGTACTTC. Translating it yields CASSPDRTYEQYF.

The chain couples TRBV12-3 or TRBV12-4 to TRBJ2-2; tentative D call: TRBD1 (6 bases). The CDR3 has 16 residues. V was pared by 7 bases and J by 7 bases, with 22 bases between. For the CDR3, the DNA is TGTGCCAGCACCGAGGGGGTCCGGTCGGGTAGCGGGGAGCTGTTTTTT. Translated, it gives CASTEGVRSGSGELFF.

The genes are TRBV6-2 or TRBV6-3 and TRBJ2-2; 7 nucleotides line up with TRBD2. Germline CDR1 MNHEY, CDR2 SVGEGT. V lost 6 bases, J lost 6 bases, and 7 bases stayed unmatched. CDR3 length: 14 residues. CDR3 nucleotide sequence: TGTGCCAGCAGGGAGGGAGGGATCGCCGGGGAGCTGTTTTTT. Encoded protein: CASREGGIAGELFF.

The chain joins TRBV5-1 to TRBJ2-7; 14 bases line up with TRBD2. J was trimmed by 3 bases and V by 4 bases; bases with no gene match: 6. The CDR3 runs to 16 residues. Per the germline V gene, CDR1 is SGHRS and CDR2 is YFSETQ. CDR3: CASSSIGTSGSYEQYF. CDR3 coding DNA: TGCGCCAGCAGCAGCATCGGGACTAGCGGGAGCTACGAGCAGTACTTC.

This clonotype was seen many times. V is TRBV10-3 and J is TRBJ1-2; D call uncertain. Germline loops: CDR1 ENHRY, CDR2 SYGVKD. CDR3 length: 11 amino acids. Between the trimmed V and J ends, which lost 8 bases and 6 bases, there was a span of 10 bases. CDR3 nucleotides: TGTGCCATCGGGCAGCGGGATGGCTACACCTTC. Its translation: CAIGQRDGYTF.

In this sample, this clonotype turned up many times. The chain employs TRBV4-1 and TRBJ2-2; D is unresolved. CDR3 length: 12 residues. Germline V gene sequence: CDR1 MGHRA, CDR2 YSYEKL. V gave up 6 bases and J gave up 7 bases, with 9 bases separating them. The CDR3 region is CASRLRGGELFF. The CDR3 DNA reads as TGCGCCAGCAGACTCCGTGGCGGGGAGCTGTTTTTT.

The rearrangement uses TRBV27 and TRBJ2-1; 10 bases map to TRBD2. The ends lost 10 bases at V and 9 bases at J; junction bases unmatched: 18. CDR1 and CDR2 (germline): MNHEY, SMNVEV (reference sequence). This CDR3 has 16 residues. CDR3 residues: CATTRGASGSFREQFF. CDR3 in DNA: TGTGCCACCACGAGGGGGGCTAGCGGGAGTTTCCGTGAGCAGTTCTTC.

This clonotype was seen at least ten times. V is TRBV7-9 and J is TRBJ2-7, with 7 bases aligning to TRBD2. Germline CDR1 SEHNR, CDR2 FQNEAQ (reference sequence). Trimming cost V 5 bases and J 0 bases; bases outside gene matches: 1. The CDR3 extends over 13 amino acids. CDR3 coding DNA: TGTGCCAGCAGCAAGCGGGACTCCTACGAGCAGTACTTC. It yields the protein CASSKRDSYEQYF.

This rearrangement joins TRBV21-1 to TRBJ2-3; the table's D call, TRBD2, has no DNA check behind it. TRBV21-1 is described as a pseudogene. This CDR3 is 17 amino acids long. The CDR3: CASSKDSGDASTDTQYF. CDR3 bases: TGTGCCAGCAGCAAAGATAGCGGGGACGCAAGCACAGATACGCAGTATTTT.